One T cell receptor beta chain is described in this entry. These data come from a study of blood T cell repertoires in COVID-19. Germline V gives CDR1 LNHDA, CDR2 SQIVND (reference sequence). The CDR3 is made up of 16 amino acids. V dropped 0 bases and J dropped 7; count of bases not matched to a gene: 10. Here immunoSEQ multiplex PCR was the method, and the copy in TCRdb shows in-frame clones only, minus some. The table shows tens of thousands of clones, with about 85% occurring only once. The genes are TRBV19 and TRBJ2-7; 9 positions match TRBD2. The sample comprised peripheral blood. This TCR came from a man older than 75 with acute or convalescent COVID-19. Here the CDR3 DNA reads TGTGCCAGTAGTATAGATCCTAGCGGGAAGGTTTGGGAGCAGTACTTC. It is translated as CASSIDPSGKVWEQYF.